Shown below are 16 T cell receptor beta chains from a single sample sequenced in a study. Profiling relied on immunoSEQ multiplex PCR, and the TCRdb table lists in-frame clones only, not all of them. The data show nearly 70,000 clones, roughly 95% seen once. Sequenced material: PBMCs. These receptors were collected from a man aged 35 to 55 with rheumatoid arthritis.

The rearrangement links TRBV9 to TRBJ2-1; either TRBD1 or TRBD2 may supply D (5 bases each). Germline CDR1 reads SGDLS; CDR2 reads YYNGEE. The length of the CDR3 is 11 residues. V shed 0 bases and J shed 13 bases, with 8 bases lying between them. CDR3 nucleotide sequence: TGTGCCAGCAGCGTAGGGGACGCTCAGTTCTTC. Its translation is CASSVGDAQFF.

The V gene is TRBV7-9, the J gene TRBJ2-1; TRBD2 agrees at 7 bases. The CDR3 is made up of 14 amino acids. The V gene's germline CDR1 is SEHNR and CDR2 FQNEAQ (reference sequence). Trimming took 3 bases from V and 8 from J; bases not matched to a gene: 7. The CDR3 DNA is TGTGCCAGCAGCTTCGGCGGGAGTATAGATGAGCAGTTCTTC. Protein: CASSFGGSIDEQFF.

V is TRBV7-2 and J is TRBJ2-3; 11 bases map to TRBD2. There are 17 residues in the CDR3. Germline assignment: CDR1 SGHTA and CDR2 FQGNSA. The J segment lost 1 base and the V segment lost 7 bases, leaving 10 bases of the junction unmatched. CDR3 DNA sequence: TGTGCCAGCAACCTATTTAGCGGGAGGGCCGGCACAGATACGCAGTATTTT. Its translation: CASNLFSGRAGTDTQYF.

The chain has TRBV27 and TRBJ2-7; perhaps TRBD2 as D (5 bases). CDR1 and CDR2 from the germline V gene are MNHEY and SMNVEV (reference sequence). The germline V and J ends were trimmed by 9 bases and 3 bases, with 15 bases remaining between them. This CDR3 has 13 amino acids. This chain's CDR3 is CARGWGGGYEQYF. The DNA of the CDR3 is TGTGCCAGGGGTTGGGGTGGAGGCTACGAGCAGTACTTC.

The chain has TRBV6-1 and TRBJ2-7; D possibly corresponds to TRBD2 (6 bases). This CDR3 is 14 amino acids long. CDR1 is MNHNS and CDR2 is SASEGT in the germline V gene. V was cut by 5 bases and J by 5 bases, with 16 bases left in between. CDR3 amino acids: CASSYLTPGDEQYF. The CDR3 region has the DNA TGTGCCAGCAGTTATCTGACCCCGGGGGACGAGCAGTACTTC.

The chain couples TRBV3-1 (or the pseudogene TRBV3-2) to TRBJ2-7; a weak D match, TRBD1 (6 bases). Trimming removed 4 bases at V and 4 bases at J, with 11 bases between. The CDR3 contains 13 residues. CDR1 LGHDT and CDR2 YNNKEL come from the germline V gene (reference sequence). Here the CDR3 reads CASSPRDTYEQYF. The CDR3, as DNA: TGTGCCAGCAGCCCGAGGGACACTTACGAGCAGTACTTC.

This clone was counted once. V and J are TRBV7-3 and TRBJ2-7, with D maybe TRBD1 (5 bases). The CDR3 spans 13 residues. The germline V gene has CDR1 SGHTA and CDR2 FQGTGA. V was shortened by 5 bases and J by 3 bases, with 11 bases between the two germline ends. The CDR3 nucleotides read TGTGCCAGCAGCCAAGGGGCCCTCTACGAGCAGTACTTC. This translates into CASSQGALYEQYF.

This sequence joins TRBV30 and TRBJ1-4, with 7 bases matching TRBD1. The length of the CDR3 is 16 residues. The trim removed 2 bases at V and 0 bases at J, leaving 6 bases unmatched. The germline V gene encodes CDR1 GTSNPN and CDR2 SVGIG (reference sequence). CDR3 loop: CAWSSGQTTTNEKLFF. DNA for the CDR3: TGTGCCTGGAGTTCGGGACAGACTACAACTAATGAAAAACTGTTTTTT.

The V gene is TRBV11-2, the J gene TRBJ2-3; D gene uncertain. Looked up from germline, CDR1 is SGHAT and CDR2 is FQNNGV. Trimming shortened V by 1 base and J by 9 bases, and 20 bases separated the two germline ends. This CDR3 region has 16 residues. The CDR3 loop is CASSLVGVPPAETQYF. The CDR3 DNA reads TGTGCCAGCAGCTTAGTTGGGGTACCTCCAGCCGAGACGCAGTATTTT.

The V gene is TRBV30, the J gene TRBJ1-2; 9 bases align to TRBD1. Germline assignment: CDR1 GTSNPN and CDR2 SVGIG (reference sequence). The CDR3 consists of 14 residues. The ends lost 2 bases at V and 8 bases at J; junction bases unmatched: 9. The CDR3: CAWSTHYRGRGYTF. The CDR3 nucleotides are TGTGCCTGGAGTACACATTACAGGGGGCGAGGCTACACCTTC.

This sequence joins TRBV18 and TRBJ2-7; 8 bases are shared with TRBD1. This CDR3 has 14 residues. V dropped 4 bases and J dropped 3; count of bases not matched to a gene: 5. The germline V gene encodes CDR1 KGHSH and CDR2 LQKENI. CDR3 loop: CASSLGTGNYEQYF. The DNA of the CDR3 is TGTGCCAGCTCACTAGGGACAGGAAACTACGAGCAGTACTTC. The whole variable domain, remainder taken from reference TRBV18 and TRBJ2-7, is NAGVMQNPRHLVRRRGQEARLRCSPMKGHSHVYWYRQLPEEGLKFMVYLQKENIIDESGMPKERFSAEFPKEGPSILRIQQVVRGDSAAYFCASSLGTGNYEQYFGPGTRLTVT.

The chain uses TRBV7-9 and TRBJ1-5; 10 positions match TRBD1. J lost 6 bases, V lost 5 bases, and 4 bases had no gene match. Germline CDR1 reads SEHNR; CDR2 reads FQNEAQ (reference sequence). The CDR3 spans 14 residues. This CDR3 is CASSPGQGSQPQHF. CDR3 DNA sequence: TGTGCCAGCAGCCCGGGACAGGGGTCTCAGCCCCAGCATTTT.

The J gene is TRBJ2-5, the V gene TRBV24-1; D is tentatively TRBD1 or TRBD2 (5 bases each). Germline CDR1 reads KGHDR; CDR2 reads SFDVKD. The CDR3 is made up of 15 amino acids. Trimming cost V 3 bases and J 2 bases, with 12 bases left between them. For the CDR3, the DNA is TGTGCCACCAGTGATCCCGGGACCAATCAAGAGACCCAGTACTTC. As protein: CATSDPGTNQETQYF.

V usage is TRBV14 and J usage is TRBJ2-1; D gene uncertain. The CDR3 is 16 residues long. Germline assignment: CDR1 SGHDN and CDR2 FVKESK. V lost 1 base to trimming and J lost 0 bases, with 10 bases between them. The CDR3 sequence is CASSQGGSRSYNEQFF. DNA for the CDR3: TGTGCCAGCAGCCAAGGTGGCAGCCGCTCCTACAATGAGCAGTTCTTC.

The chain couples TRBV5-1 to TRBJ2-1, with 8 bases lining up with TRBD2. The CDR3 is 15 residues long. With 3 bases clipped from V and 4 bases from J, the junction kept 6 bases outside the gene matches. Germline lookup yields CDR1 SGHRS and CDR2 YFSETQ. CDR3 DNA: TGCGCCAGCAGCTATCGGGGGGGACCATACAATGAGCAGTTCTTC. This translates into CASSYRGGPYNEQFF.

The chain combines TRBV9 with TRBJ2-3; D gene ambiguous. The CDR3 contains 16 residues. CDR1 and CDR2 (germline): SGDLS, YYNGEE. Trimming removed 4 bases from V and 5 bases from J, with 20 bases in between. CDR3 DNA: TGTGCCAGCAGCCCCTCAAATGGGCAGCCCCAAGATACGCAGTATTTT. Translating it yields CASSPSNGQPQDTQYF.